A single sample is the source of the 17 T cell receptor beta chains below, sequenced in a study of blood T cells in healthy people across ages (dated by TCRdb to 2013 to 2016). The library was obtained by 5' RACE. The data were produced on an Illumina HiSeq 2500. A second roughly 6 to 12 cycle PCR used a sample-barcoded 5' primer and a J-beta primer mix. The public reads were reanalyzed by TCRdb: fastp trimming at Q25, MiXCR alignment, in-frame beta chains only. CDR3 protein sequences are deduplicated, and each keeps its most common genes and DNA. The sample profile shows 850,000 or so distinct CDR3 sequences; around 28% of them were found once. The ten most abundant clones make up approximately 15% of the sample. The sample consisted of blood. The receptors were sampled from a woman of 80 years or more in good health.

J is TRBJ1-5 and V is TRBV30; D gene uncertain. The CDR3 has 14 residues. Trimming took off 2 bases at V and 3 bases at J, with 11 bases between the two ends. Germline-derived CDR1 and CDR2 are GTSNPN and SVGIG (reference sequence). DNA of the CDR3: TGTGCCTGGAGTCCCGGTGTGGTCAATCAGCCCCAGCATTTT. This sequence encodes CAWSPGVVNQPQHF.

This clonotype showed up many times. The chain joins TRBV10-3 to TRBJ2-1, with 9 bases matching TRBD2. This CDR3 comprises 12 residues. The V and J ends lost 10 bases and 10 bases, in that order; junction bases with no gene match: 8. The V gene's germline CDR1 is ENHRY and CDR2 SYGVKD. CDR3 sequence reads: CATEAGGVEQFF. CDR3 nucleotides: TGTGCCACCGAAGCGGGGGGTGTGGAGCAGTTCTTC.

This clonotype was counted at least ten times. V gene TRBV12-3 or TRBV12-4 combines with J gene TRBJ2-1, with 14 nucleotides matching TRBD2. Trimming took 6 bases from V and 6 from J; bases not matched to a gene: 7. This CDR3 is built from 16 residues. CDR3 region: CASSPRTSGGFNEQFF. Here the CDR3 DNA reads TGTGCCAGCAGCCCCAGGACTAGCGGGGGGTTCAATGAGCAGTTCTTC.

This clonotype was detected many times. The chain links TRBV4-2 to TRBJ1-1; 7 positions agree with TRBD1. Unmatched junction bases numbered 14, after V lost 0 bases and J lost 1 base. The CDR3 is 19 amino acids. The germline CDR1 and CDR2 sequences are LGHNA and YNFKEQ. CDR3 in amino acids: CASSQDKGTANRGNTEAFF. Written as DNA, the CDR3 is TGTGCCAGCAGCCAAGATAAGGGGACGGCGAACAGGGGGAACACTGAAGCTTTCTTT.

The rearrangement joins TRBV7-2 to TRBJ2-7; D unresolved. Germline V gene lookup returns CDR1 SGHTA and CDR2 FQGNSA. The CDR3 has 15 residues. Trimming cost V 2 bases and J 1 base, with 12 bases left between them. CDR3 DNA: TGTGCCAGCAGCTTATCCGGCGTAATGTCCTACGAGCAGTACTTC. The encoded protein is CASSLSGVMSYEQYF.

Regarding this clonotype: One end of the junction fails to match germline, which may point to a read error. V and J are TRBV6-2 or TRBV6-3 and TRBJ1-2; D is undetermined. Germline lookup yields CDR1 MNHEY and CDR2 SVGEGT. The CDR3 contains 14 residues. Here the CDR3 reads CASRYSSEICGYTF. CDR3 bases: TGTGCCAGCAGGTACTCTTCTGAGATCTGTGGCTACACCTTC.

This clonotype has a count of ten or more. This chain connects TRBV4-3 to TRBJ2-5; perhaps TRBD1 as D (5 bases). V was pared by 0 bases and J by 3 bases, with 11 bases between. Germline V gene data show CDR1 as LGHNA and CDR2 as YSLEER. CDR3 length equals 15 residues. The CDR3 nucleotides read TGCGCCAGCAGCCAAGAATTAAAGGGGAAAGAGACCCAGTACTTC. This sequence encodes CASSQELKGKETQYF.

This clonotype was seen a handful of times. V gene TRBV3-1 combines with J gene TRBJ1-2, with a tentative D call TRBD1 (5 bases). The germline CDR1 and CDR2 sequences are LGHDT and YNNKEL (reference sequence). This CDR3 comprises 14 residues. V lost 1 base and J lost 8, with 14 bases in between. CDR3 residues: CASSQGTFPGGYTF. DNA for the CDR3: TGTGCCAGCAGCCAAGGGACATTCCCGGGAGGCTACACCTTC.

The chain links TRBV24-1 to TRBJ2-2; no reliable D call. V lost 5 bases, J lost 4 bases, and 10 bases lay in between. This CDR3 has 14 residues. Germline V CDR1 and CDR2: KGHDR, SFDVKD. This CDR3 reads CATSGLSSTGELFF. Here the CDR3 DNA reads TGTGCCACCAGTGGCCTATCTAGCACCGGGGAGCTGTTTTTT.

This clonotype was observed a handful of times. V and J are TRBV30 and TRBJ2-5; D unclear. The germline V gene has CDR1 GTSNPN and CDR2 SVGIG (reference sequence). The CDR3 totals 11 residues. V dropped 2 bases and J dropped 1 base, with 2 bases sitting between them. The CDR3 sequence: CAWSLQETQYF. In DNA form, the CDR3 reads TGTGCCTGGAGTCTCCAAGAGACCCAGTACTTC.

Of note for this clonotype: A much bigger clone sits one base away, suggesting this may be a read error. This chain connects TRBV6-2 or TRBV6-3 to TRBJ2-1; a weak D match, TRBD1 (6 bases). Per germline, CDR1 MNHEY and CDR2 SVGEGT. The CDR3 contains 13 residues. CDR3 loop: CASSYQGINERFF. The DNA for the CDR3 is TGTGCCAGCAGTTACCAGGGGATCAATGAGCGGTTCTTC.

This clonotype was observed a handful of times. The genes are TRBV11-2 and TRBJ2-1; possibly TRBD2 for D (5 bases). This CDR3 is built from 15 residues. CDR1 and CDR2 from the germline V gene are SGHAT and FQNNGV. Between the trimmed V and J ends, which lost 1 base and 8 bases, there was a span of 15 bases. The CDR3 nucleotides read TGTGCCAGCAGCTTAGTTGCCACTAGGGTGTATGAGCAGTTCTTC. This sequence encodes CASSLVATRVYEQFF.

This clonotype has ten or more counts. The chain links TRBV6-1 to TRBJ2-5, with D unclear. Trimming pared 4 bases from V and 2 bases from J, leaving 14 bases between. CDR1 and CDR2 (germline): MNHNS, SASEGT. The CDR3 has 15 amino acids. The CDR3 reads CASSVSRLLQETQYF. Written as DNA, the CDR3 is TGTGCCAGCAGTGTTAGCCGGCTATTACAAGAGACCCAGTACTTC.

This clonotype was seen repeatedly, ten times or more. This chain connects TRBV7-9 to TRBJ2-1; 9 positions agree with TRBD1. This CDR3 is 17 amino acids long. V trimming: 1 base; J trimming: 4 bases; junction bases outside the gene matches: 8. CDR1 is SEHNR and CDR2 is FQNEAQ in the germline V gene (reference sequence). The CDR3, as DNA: TGTGCCAGCAGCTTAGGGGACAGGGAGAAAAGTTACAATGAGCAGTTCTTC. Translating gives CASSLGDREKSYNEQFF. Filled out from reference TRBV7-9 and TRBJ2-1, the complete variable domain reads DTGVSQNPRHKITKRGQNVTFRCDPISEHNRLYWYRQTLGQGPEFLTYFQNEAQLEKSRLLSDRFSAERPKGSFSTLEIQRTEQGDSAMYLCASSLGDREKSYNEQFFGPGTRLTVL.

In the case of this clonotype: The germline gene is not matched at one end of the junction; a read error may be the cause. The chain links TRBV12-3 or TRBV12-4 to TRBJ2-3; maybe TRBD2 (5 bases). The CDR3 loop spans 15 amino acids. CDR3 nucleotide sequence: TGTGCCAGCAGCGCACGCCTCGCTAGCACAGATACGCAATATTTT. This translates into CASSARLASTDTQYF.

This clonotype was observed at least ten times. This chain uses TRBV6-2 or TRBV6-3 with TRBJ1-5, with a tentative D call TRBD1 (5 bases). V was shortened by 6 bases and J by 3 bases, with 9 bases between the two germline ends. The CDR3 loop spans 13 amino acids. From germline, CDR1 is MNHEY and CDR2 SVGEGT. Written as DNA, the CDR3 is TGTGCCAGCAGGGGGCCTCTCAATCAGCCCCAGCATTTT. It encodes CASRGPLNQPQHF.

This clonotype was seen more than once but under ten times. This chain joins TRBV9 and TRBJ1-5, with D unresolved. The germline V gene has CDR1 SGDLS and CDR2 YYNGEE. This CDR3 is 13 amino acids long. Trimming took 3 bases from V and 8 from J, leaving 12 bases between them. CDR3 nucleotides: TGTGCCAGCAGCGGTGCCCCGGAGGAGCCCCAGCATTTT. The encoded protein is CASSGAPEEPQHF.